A single sample is the source of the 24 T cell receptor beta chains below, sequenced in a study of identical twins. TCRdb ran MiXCR on the 5' RACE reads and lists one entry per CDR3 protein. This sample has more than 200,000 distinct CDR3 sequences, with about 14% found just once. The specimen was memory (CD45RO+) T cells sorted from blood. These TCRs come from a woman between 18 and 29 years old in good health.

This chain uses TRBV19 with TRBJ1-5, with D possibly matching TRBD1 (5 bases). The CDR3 totals 14 residues. V was pared by 6 bases and J by 5 bases, with 14 bases between. The V gene's germline CDR1 is LNHDA and CDR2 SQIVND (reference sequence). The CDR3 nucleotides are TGTGCCAGTAGCCTGGACCAGGGTTATCAGCCCCAGCATTTT. Its translation is CASSLDQGYQPQHF.

V and J are TRBV10-1 and TRBJ2-3; unclear D gene. Germline CDR1 reads WNHNN; CDR2 reads SYGVQD (reference sequence). V shed 3 bases and J shed 4 bases, with 11 bases lying between them. This CDR3 comprises 14 residues. CDR3 nucleotide sequence: TGCGCCAGCAGTGATGATCCCGGCGCAGATACGCAGTATTTT. Translation: CASSDDPGADTQYF.

This clonotype was observed a single time. V usage is TRBV6-1 and J usage is TRBJ2-3, with D possibly matching TRBD2 (6 bases). CDR1 and CDR2 (germline): MNHNS, SASEGT. V lost 7 bases and J 0 bases, leaving 17 bases between the germline ends. This CDR3 spans 16 amino acids. CDR3 DNA sequence: TGTGCCAGCATAAGGGAAGAGGGGACTAGCACAGATACGCAGTATTTT. This codes for CASIREEGTSTDTQYF.

This rearrangement joins TRBV7-2 to TRBJ1-2, with D possibly matching TRBD1 (6 bases). V was cut by 3 bases and J by 8 bases, with 16 bases left in between. The CDR3 loop spans 14 amino acids. Per the germline V gene, CDR1 is SGHTA and CDR2 is FQGNSA. CDR3: CASSFGTPWEGYTF. The CDR3 DNA reads as TGTGCCAGCAGCTTTGGGACACCATGGGAGGGCTACACCTTC.

This sequence joins TRBV6-5 and TRBJ2-1; no clear D. V was clipped by 7 bases and J by 8 bases, with 12 bases between them. The CDR3 spans 12 residues. Germline CDR1 is MNHEY and CDR2 is SVGAGI. Here the CDR3 DNA reads TGTGCCAGCACTTCCCAGCTTGATGAGCAGTTCTTC. It codes for CASTSQLDEQFF.

Here the CDR3 reads CASGAGLRVGELFF. CDR3 coding DNA: TGTGCCAGCGGGGCAGGCTTAAGGGTCGGGGAGCTGTTTTTT. V and J are TRBV6-1 and TRBJ2-2; D may be TRBD1 (5 bases). Per germline, CDR1 MNHNS and CDR2 SASEGT. V lost 8 bases and J 7 bases, leaving 17 bases between the germline ends. CDR3 length: 14 amino acids.

Ten or more counts support this clonotype. J is TRBJ2-2 and V is TRBV3-1; 10 nucleotides line up with TRBD2. Per germline, CDR1 LGHDT and CDR2 YNNKEL (reference sequence). The junction had 2 bases not matched to a gene; V was cut back by 3 bases and J by 7 bases. CDR3 length: 14 residues. The CDR3 loop reads CASSHRTSGGELFF. The CDR3 DNA follows: TGTGCCAGCAGCCACCGGACTAGCGGCGGGGAGCTGTTTTTT.

This clonotype was detected many times. The CDR3 sequence is CASSWRPGASDTEAFF. The CDR3 DNA is TGTGCCAGCAGCTGGCGACCCGGGGCTTCGGACACTGAAGCTTTCTTT. This sequence joins TRBV7-9 and TRBJ1-1, with TRBD1 as a possible D gene (5 bases). This CDR3 is built from 16 residues. Germline values: CDR1 SEHNR, CDR2 FQNEAQ (reference sequence). Trimming pared 4 bases from V and 3 bases from J, leaving 18 bases between.

The chain couples TRBV21-1 to TRBJ1-4. TRBV21-1 corresponds to a pseudogene. The CDR3 loop spans 12 amino acids. In DNA, the CDR3 is TGTGCCAGGACCCTTGGGTACGAAAAACTGTTTTTT. It translates to CARTLGYEKLFF.

This clonotype was seen only a few times. The chain carries TRBV12-3 or TRBV12-4 and TRBJ2-2; 8 nucleotides agree with TRBD1. There are 14 residues in the CDR3. J gave up 7 bases and V 4 bases, and 5 bases lay outside the gene matches. The chain's CDR3 is CASSYGTGIGELFF. CDR3 sequence (DNA): TGTGCCAGCAGTTACGGGACAGGCATCGGGGAGCTGTTTTTT.

The V call is TRBV10-3, the J call TRBJ2-7, with 9 bases fitting TRBD1. The CDR3 extends over 14 amino acids. Germline CDR1 reads ENHRY; CDR2 reads SYGVKD. The J segment lost 5 bases and the V segment lost 5 bases, leaving 7 bases of the junction unmatched. CDR3 DNA: TGTGCCATCAGTCCGGGACAGGGTGGCCACGAGCAGTACTTC. Translating gives CAISPGQGGHEQYF.

V usage is TRBV20-1 and J usage is TRBJ2-3; TRBD1 or TRBD2 may be the D gene (5 bases each). CDR1 and CDR2 from the germline V gene are DFQATT and SNEGSKA (reference sequence). The CDR3 sequence is 14 residues long. As DNA, the CDR3 is TGCAGCGGAACCTCGGGACCCAGCACAGATACGCAGTATTTT. Protein product: CSGTSGPSTDTQYF.

The V call is TRBV27, the J call TRBJ2-7, with 7 bases fitting TRBD1. Germline CDR1 reads MNHEY; CDR2 reads SMNVEV (reference sequence). The V gene end was trimmed by 5 bases and the J gene end by 3 bases; junction bases not matched to a gene: 4. This CDR3 comprises 13 residues. CDR3 sequence (DNA): TGTGCCAGCAGTGGACAGGAGCGCTACGAGCAGTACTTC. This translates into CASSGQERYEQYF.

This clonotype was observed at least ten times. The rearrangement joins TRBV5-1 to TRBJ2-2; D possibly corresponds to TRBD1 (7 bases). This CDR3 region has 16 residues. The germline V gene encodes CDR1 SGHRS and CDR2 YFSETQ. V lost 4 bases, J lost 6 bases, and 19 bases lay in between. The CDR3: CASSEGSGGFPGELFF. The DNA of the CDR3 is TGCGCCAGCAGCGAGGGATCAGGGGGGTTTCCCGGGGAGCTGTTTTTT.

This clonotype was counted between two and nine times. The chain combines TRBV2 with TRBJ2-7; weak D call: TRBD2 (5 bases). The CDR3 has 14 amino acids. V lost 4 bases to trimming and J lost 3 bases, with 13 bases between them. The germline V gene has CDR1 SNHLY and CDR2 FYNNEI. CDR3 loop: CASSGSSGYYEQYF. DNA for the CDR3: TGTGCCAGCAGTGGGAGCAGCGGTTACTACGAGCAGTACTTC.

The chain employs TRBV6-1 and TRBJ1-2; TRBD1 matches 11 bases. J gave up 7 bases and V 5 bases, and 6 bases lay outside the gene matches. Germline assignment: CDR1 MNHNS and CDR2 SASEGT. CDR3 size: 14 residues. The CDR3 bases are TGTGCCAGCAGTCTGGACAGGGGGCTCGGTGGCTACACCTTC. Its translation is CASSLDRGLGGYTF.

This clonotype was seen a handful of times. The CDR3 nucleotides read TGCAGCGTTGCGGTCAGGACAGGGCAAGATACGCAGTATTTT. Protein: CSVAVRTGQDTQYF. The chain combines TRBV29-1 with TRBJ2-3; 8 bases match TRBD1. This CDR3 is built from 14 residues. The V gene's germline CDR1 is SQVTM and CDR2 ANQGSEA. J lost 5 bases, V lost 4 bases, and 8 bases had no gene match.

This clonotype was recorded many times. The V gene is TRBV11-2, the J gene TRBJ2-3, with D maybe TRBD1 (5 bases). Per germline, CDR1 SGHAT and CDR2 FQNNGV. The CDR3 spans 16 residues. The V end was cut by 1 base, the J end by 8 bases, with 19 bases between. The CDR3 reads CASSLVYGIRRGTQYF. DNA of the CDR3: TGTGCCAGCAGCTTAGTATATGGTATAAGAAGGGGTACGCAGTATTTT.

This clonotype was observed many times. The chain links TRBV5-6 to TRBJ2-2; tentatively, D is TRBD1 (5 bases). Germline V gene data show CDR1 as SGHDT and CDR2 as YYEEEE. V was shortened by 1 base and J by 5 bases, with 15 bases between the two germline ends. CDR3 length: 16 amino acids. CDR3 loop: CASSLLGPTGTGELFF. The CDR3 coding sequence is TGTGCCAGCAGCTTGTTGGGGCCTACAGGTACCGGGGAGCTGTTTTTT.

This clonotype was counted between two and nine times. V usage is TRBV7-9 and J usage is TRBJ2-5; a weak D match, TRBD1 (5 bases). Trimming left V 1 base short and J 8 bases short, with 20 bases between. CDR1 and CDR2 from the germline V gene are SEHNR and FQNEAQ (reference sequence). CDR3 length: 16 residues. DNA of the CDR3: TGTGCCAGCAGCTTAGAGGGCCAGGGCTTGTTGGAAACCCAGTACTTC. This codes for CASSLEGQGLLETQYF.

The rearrangement uses TRBV3-1 and TRBJ2-3; D is unresolved. The germline CDR1 and CDR2 sequences are LGHDT and YNNKEL (reference sequence). V shed 4 bases and J shed 6 bases, with 8 bases lying between them. The CDR3 runs to 12 residues. The chain's CDR3 is CASSPRSDTQYF. The DNA of the CDR3 is TGTGCCAGCAGCCCCCGCTCGGATACGCAGTATTTT.

This clonotype showed up many times. The rearrangement links TRBV28 to TRBJ2-1; possibly TRBD2 for D (5 bases). Germline-derived CDR1 and CDR2 are MDHEN and SYDVKM. V was cut by 4 bases and J by 2 bases, with 15 bases left in between. The CDR3 covers 16 residues. The CDR3 sequence: CASSSAGVRAYNEQFF. CDR3 DNA: TGTGCCAGCAGTTCGGCCGGGGTCCGCGCCTACAATGAGCAGTTCTTC.

The sample holds a few counts of this clonotype. The chain links TRBV28 to TRBJ2-2; either TRBD1 or TRBD2 may fit D (5 bases each). Per germline, CDR1 MDHEN and CDR2 SYDVKM. V lost 0 bases and J 0 bases, leaving 11 bases between the germline ends. This CDR3 has 17 amino acids. For the CDR3, the DNA is TGTGCCAGCAGTTTATGGGGGGACGGAGCGAACACCGGGGAGCTGTTTTTT. This sequence encodes CASSLWGDGANTGELFF.

The chain is built from TRBV4-1 and TRBJ2-5, with TRBD2 matching 7 bases. V dropped 4 bases and J dropped 0; count of bases not matched to a gene: 2. The CDR3 is made up of 14 amino acids. CDR1 MGHRA and CDR2 YSYEKL come from the germline V gene. The CDR3 DNA sequence: TGCGCCAGCAGCCTGACTAGCAACCAAGAGACCCAGTACTTC. It yields the protein CASSLTSNQETQYF.